These T cell receptor beta chains were read from a single sample in a study of neurological immune-mediated disorders. MiXCR was run by TCRdb on the 5' RACE reads, yielding one entry per CDR3 protein. Counted here are 65,000 to 95,000 distinct CDR3 sequences, around 4.6% occurring once; the ten biggest clones make up 2% to 2.5%. Sequencing was carried out using PBMCs. The origin of the receptors is a young woman with multiple sclerosis. CDR3s include the opening cysteine and the closing phenylalanine or tryptophan. Fields, in order: V gene, D gene, J gene, clone size, CDR3 protein, CDR3 DNA. The D gene is left open where the match is weak. Clone size, where shown, is once, few, many, or a class for clones that have expanded.

TRBV11-2,TRBD2,TRBJ2-5,.,CASSLGSSGGAYETQYF,TGTGCCAGCAGCTTAGGTTCTAGCGGGGGGGCATATGAGACCCAGTACTTC
TRBV12-3/TRBV12-4,.,TRBJ2-6,many,CASSFPSGANVLTF,TGTGCCAGCAGTTTCCCCTCTGGGGCCAACGTCCTGACTTTC
TRBV5-1,.,TRBJ2-5,many,CASSFGHSQETQYF,TGCGCCAGCAGCTTTGGACACTCCCAAGAGACCCAGTACTTC
TRBV5-1,.,TRBJ1-2,many,CASSWGWTHHGYTF,TGCGCCAGCAGCTGGGGCTGGACACACCATGGCTACACCTTC
TRBV12-3/TRBV12-4,.,TRBJ1-6,many,CASSRALRAGSPLHF,TGTGCCAGCAGTCGGGCCCTCCGAGCGGGATCACCCCTCCACTTT
TRBV29-1,.,TRBJ2-5,many,CSVPGRSREETQYF,TGCAGCGTCCCCGGTAGGAGCAGGGAAGAGACCCAGTACTTC
TRBV5-6,.,TRBJ2-1,many,CASSVTGLLSYNEQFF,TGTGCCAGCAGCGTGACAGGCCTCCTCTCCTACAATGAGCAGTTCTTC
TRBV20-1,.,TRBJ2-5,few,CSAGGTPEGQETQYF,TGCAGTGCTGGGGGGACTCCAGAGGGGCAAGAGACCCAGTACTTC
TRBV7-9,TRBD1,TRBJ2-3,many,CASSQTGGLRTDTQYF,TGTGCCAGCAGCCAAACAGGGGGCCTACGCACAGATACGCAGTATTTT
TRBV3-1,.,TRBJ1-5,many,CASSQSSGRNQPQHF,TGTGCCAGCAGCCAATCCTCAGGACGCAATCAGCCCCAGCATTTT
TRBV10-3,.,TRBJ2-2,many,CAITRERDTGELFF,TGTGCCATCACTCGGGAGAGGGACACCGGGGAGCTGTTTTTT
TRBV5-5,TRBD1,TRBJ2-5,many,CASSLVNRGETQYF,TGTGCCAGCAGCTTGGTTAACAGGGGAGAGACCCAGTACTTC
TRBV20-1,.,TRBJ1-4,many,CSATTGFDEKLFF,TGCAGTGCTACAACAGGGTTCGATGAAAAACTGTTTTTT
TRBV7-2,.,TRBJ2-7,.,CASTEFVRDEQYF,TGTGCCAGCACAGAGTTCGTCAGGGACGAGCAGTACTTC
TRBV29-1,.,TRBJ2-3,many,CSVEVGRGLTDTQYF,TGCAGCGTTGAAGTCGGGAGGGGGCTCACAGATACGCAGTATTTT
TRBV5-1,TRBD1,TRBJ1-1,few,CASSSNTGGTEAFF,TGCGCCAGCAGCTCGAATACAGGGGGCACTGAAGCTTTCTTT
TRBV5-1,TRBD2,TRBJ2-1,many,CASRPTSGGVNEQFF,TGCGCCAGCAGGCCGACTAGCGGGGGGGTGAATGAGCAGTTCTTC
TRBV7-9,.,TRBJ2-7,many,CASSLGRMGGNEQYF,TGTGCCAGCAGCTTGGGAAGAATGGGGGGCAACGAGCAGTACTTC
TRBV5-1,.,TRBJ2-5,many,CASSPWKGAQETQYF,TGCGCCAGCAGCCCGTGGAAAGGGGCCCAAGAGACCCAGTACTTC
TRBV5-1,.,TRBJ2-3,many,CASSPVSTDTQYF,TGCGCCAGCAGCCCGGTCAGCACAGATACGCAGTATTTT
TRBV7-9,TRBD1,TRBJ2-5,.,CASSLAGQGETQYF,TGTGCCAGCAGCTTAGCGGGACAGGGGGAGACCCAGTACTTC
TRBV12-3/TRBV12-4,TRBD2,TRBJ2-1,.,CASSPGTSGTSSYNEQFF,TGTGCCAGCAGCCCTGGGACTAGCGGGACTAGCTCCTACAATGAGCAGTTCTTC
TRBV6-6,.,TRBJ2-5,many,CASSDPRGRTQPQETQYF,TGTGCCAGCAGCGATCCCCGGGGCCGAACCCAACCACAAGAGACCCAGTACTTC
TRBV5-1,.,TRBJ1-1,many,CASSLGGGMNTEAFF,TGCGCCAGCAGCTTGGGAGGGGGAATGAACACTGAAGCTTTCTTT
TRBV29-1,.,TRBJ1-2,many,CSVEDPGHRSANYGYTF,TGCAGCGTTGAAGATCCTGGACATCGGTCCGCTAACTATGGCTACACCTTC
TRBV5-1,TRBD1,TRBJ2-3,many,CASSLIPTGGANTQYF,TGCGCCAGCAGCTTGATACCTACAGGGGGCGCGAATACGCAGTATTTT
TRBV9,.,TRBJ1-4,many,CASTSRDGEKLFF,TGTGCCAGCACCTCCCGGGATGGGGAAAAACTGTTTTTT
TRBV20-1,.,TRBJ2-3,many,CSARDESTDTQYF,TGCAGTGCTAGAGATGAGAGCACAGATACGCAGTATTTT
TRBV12-3/TRBV12-4,TRBD1,TRBJ2-7,many,CASSSTGQGYEQYF,TGTGCCAGCAGTTCAACGGGACAGGGCTACGAGCAGTACTTC
TRBV20-1,TRBD2,TRBJ2-7,few,CSAVSRLAGEPYEQYF,TGCAGTGCAGTGAGCCGCTTAGCGGGCGAACCCTACGAGCAGTACTTC
TRBV6-2/TRBV6-3,TRBD1,TRBJ1-1,many,CASSTGTGTRNTEAFF,TGTGCCAGCAGTACCGGGACAGGGACGAGGAACACTGAAGCTTTCTTT
TRBV20-1,TRBD2,TRBJ2-3,many,CSARVLAADTQYF,TGCAGTGCTAGAGTTCTAGCGGCAGATACGCAGTATTTT
TRBV5-1,TRBD2,TRBJ2-1,few,CASTTGTSGRDEQFF,TGCGCCAGCACTACCGGGACTAGCGGGAGGGACGAGCAGTTCTTC
TRBV20-1,TRBD2,TRBJ2-3,.,CSASGNSGGTDTQYF,TGCAGTGCTTCTGGGAATAGCGGGGGCACAGATACGCAGTATTTT
TRBV29-1,.,TRBJ1-1,many,CSVVHGTANTEAFF,TGCAGCGTGGTCCACGGGACGGCGAACACTGAAGCTTTCTTT
TRBV20-1,TRBD2,TRBJ2-5,many,CSASKAGGYQETQYF,TGCAGTGCTTCAAAAGCGGGAGGGTACCAAGAGACCCAGTACTTC
TRBV27,.,TRBJ1-2,many,CASSLVGGYGYTF,TGTGCCAGCAGTTTAGTAGGGGGTTATGGCTACACCTTC
TRBV27,.,TRBJ2-1,few,CASSTVSEQFF,TGTGCCAGCAGTACAGTGTCTGAGCAGTTCTTC
TRBV19,.,TRBJ2-1,many,CASSMASADNEQFF,TGTGCCAGTAGTATGGCTAGCGCCGACAATGAGCAGTTCTTC
TRBV5-1,.,TRBJ2-3,.,CASRTSGKDTQYF,TGCGCCAGCAGAACTTCCGGAAAAGATACGCAGTATTTT
TRBV5-1,.,TRBJ2-2,many,CASSLGTVGTGELFF,TGCGCCAGCAGCTTGGGGACAGTGGGGACCGGGGAGCTGTTTTTT
TRBV5-1,.,TRBJ2-1,few,CASSLKGPGPSSYNEQFF,TGCGCCAGCAGCTTGAAAGGACCCGGCCCGAGCTCCTACAATGAGCAGTTCTTC
TRBV4-1,.,TRBJ1-2,many,CASSHLGGVNYGYTF,TGCGCCAGCAGCCACCTCGGCGGGGTTAACTATGGCTACACCTTC
TRBV20-1,TRBD2,TRBJ2-1,many,CSARAGTISYNEQFF,TGCAGTGCTAGAGCCGGGACTATCTCCTACAATGAGCAGTTCTTC
TRBV5-1,.,TRBJ1-1,many,CASSRSYGDTEAFF,TGCGCCAGCAGCCGTAGTTATGGGGACACTGAAGCTTTCTTT
TRBV7-9,.,TRBJ2-1,many,CASNPPMKDEQFF,TGTGCCAGCAACCCCCCCATGAAGGATGAGCAGTTCTTC
TRBV12-3/TRBV12-4,.,TRBJ2-3,many,CASSLGGNTDTQYF,TGTGCCAGCAGCCTAGGGGGGAACACAGATACGCAGTATTTT
TRBV20-1,TRBD1,TRBJ2-1,.,CSARDRQGKEFF,TGCAGTGCTAGAGATAGACAGGGTAAAGAGTTCTTC
TRBV6-5,.,TRBJ1-4,many,CASSYSAGWIEKLFF,TGTGCCAGCAGTTACTCGGCAGGGTGGATTGAAAAACTGTTTTTT